These 22 T cell receptor beta chains were all obtained from the same sample, sequenced in a study of T cells expressing NK-cell markers (dated by TCRdb to 2020 to 2021). Receptor amplification or capture employed 5' RACE. Sequencer: Illumina HiSeq 2000. TCRdb reprocessed the public reads and reports one entry per CDR3 protein sequence, without DNA. The table of this sample itemizes 550,000 to 600,000 distinct CDR3 sequences. The top ten constitute around 4% of the sample. The sample comprised blood T cells: a sorted CD56 or NKG2C T cell subset, CD4+ or CD8+ T cells, or bulk PBMC T cells (not recorded which). Receptors were obtained from a man between 18 and 29 years old in good health. Donor details come from another sample of the same person, matched by shared clones.

CDR3 amino acids: CASSLIRVTETQYF. The chain joins TRBV12-3 or TRBV12-4 to TRBJ2-5. CDR3 length: 14 amino acids.

This chain joins TRBV6-1 and TRBJ1-1. The CDR3 totals 14 residues. Looked up from germline, CDR1 is MNHNS and CDR2 is SASEGT. The CDR3 is CASSAGLGSTEAFF.

The gene calls are TRBV29-1 and TRBJ1-5. CDR3 length: 14 amino acids. Germline V gene lookup returns CDR1 SQVTM and CDR2 ANQGSEA. CDR3 region: CSVAPGLPGQPQHF.

The J gene is TRBJ2-1, the V gene TRBV20-1; TCRdb picks TRBD2, but there is no DNA to check that call. Germline CDR1 is DFQATT and CDR2 is SNEGSKA (reference sequence). The CDR3 has 15 residues. The CDR3 here is CSARDTLAGAGEQFF.

The rearrangement joins TRBV7-2 to TRBJ2-5; the TCRdb D gene call, TRBD1, has no DNA to confirm it. Germline V lookup: CDR1 SGHTA, CDR2 FQGNSA. The CDR3 covers 15 residues. The CDR3 sequence is CASSLETGRGENQYF.

The CDR3 here is CASSIRLHTGELFF. The chain is built from TRBV6-1 and TRBJ2-2. This CDR3 has 14 amino acids. From germline, CDR1 is MNHNS and CDR2 SASEGT.

This chain's CDR3 is CASSQDPAYEQFF. V is TRBV3-1 and J is TRBJ2-1. The CDR3 extends over 13 amino acids. CDR1 LGHDT and CDR2 YNNKEL come from the germline V gene (reference sequence).

The CDR3 protein is CASSGDGTGAAGELFF. The chain carries TRBV27 and TRBJ2-2; TCRdb gives TRBD1 as the D gene, but with no DNA this cannot be confirmed. The CDR3 totals 16 residues. CDR1 and CDR2 (germline): MNHEY, SMNVEV (reference sequence).

The chain links TRBV4-1 to TRBJ2-2; TCRdb proposes TRBD1, but this gene call is untestable without DNA. The length of the CDR3 is 17 residues. The germline V gene encodes CDR1 MGHRA and CDR2 YSYEKL. CDR3 in amino acids: CASSHHFGTTNTGELFF.

This CDR3 is CSAHAAGQPRETQYF. This chain links TRBV20-1 with TRBJ2-5; the TRBD1 assignment by TCRdb is unverifiable without DNA. The length of the CDR3 is 15 residues. Germline V gene lookup returns CDR1 DFQATT and CDR2 SNEGSKA (reference sequence).

The V gene is TRBV25-1, the J gene TRBJ2-1; there is no DNA to check the TCRdb D call of TRBD2. This CDR3 spans 14 amino acids. Germline assignment: CDR1 MGHDK and CDR2 SYGVNS. The CDR3 protein is CASSDLAAYNEQFF. Combining the CDR3 with reference TRBV25-1 and TRBJ2-1 gives the whole variable domain EADIYQTPRYLVIGTGKKITLECSQTMGHDKMYWYQQDPGMELHLIHYSYGVNSTEKGDLSSESTVSRIRTEHFPLTLESARPSHTSQYLCASSDLAAYNEQFFGPGTRLTVL.

The V gene is TRBV7-8, the J gene TRBJ2-1; TCRdb's D call, TRBD1, is unchecked because there is no DNA. The germline gives CDR1 SGHVS, CDR2 FQNEAQ. The CDR3 contains 14 residues. CDR3 residues: CASSLETGWNEQFF.

The gene calls are TRBV7-6 and TRBJ2-5; TCRdb proposes TRBD2, but this gene call is untestable without DNA. CDR3 length: 16 amino acids. CDR1 is SGHVS, CDR2 FNYEAQ, per germline. CDR3 sequence reads: CASSLDSSTLGGTQYF. The variable domain in full, completed from reference TRBV7-6 and TRBJ2-5, reads GAGVSQSPRYKVTKRGQDVALRCDPISGHVSLYWYRQALGQGPEFLTYFNYEAQQDKSGLPNDRFSAERPEGSISTLTIQRTEQRDSAMYRCASSLDSSTLGGTQYFGPGTRLLVL.

The rearrangement joins TRBV20-1 to TRBJ2-5; the D call from TCRdb, TRBD2, cannot be confirmed without DNA. The length of the CDR3 is 14 residues. The germline V gene encodes CDR1 DFQATT and CDR2 SNEGSKA (reference sequence). CDR3 region: CSARAAGGPETQYF.

The chain employs TRBV6-4 and TRBJ1-5; TCRdb lists TRBD1, though no DNA is available to test this call. This CDR3 is built from 19 residues. Germline V CDR1 and CDR2: MRHNA, SNTAGT. CDR3 region: CASSRGAGAVSYSNQPQHF.

The gene calls are TRBV7-2 and TRBJ2-4. Germline V lookup: CDR1 SGHTA, CDR2 FQGNSA. The CDR3 loop spans 14 amino acids. CDR3 in amino acids: CASSFSVSKNIQYF.

The chain carries TRBV4-2 and TRBJ1-2. Per the germline V gene, CDR1 is LGHNA and CDR2 is YNFKEQ. There are 16 residues in the CDR3. The CDR3 sequence: CASSQNHGEIRVGYTF.

V and J are TRBV2 and TRBJ2-2; TCRdb calls TRBD1, which cannot be checked without DNA. The V gene's germline CDR1 is SNHLY and CDR2 FYNNEI. This CDR3 is built from 14 residues. This CDR3 reads CASRLTGEAAELFF. The full variable domain, in which reference TRBV2 and TRBJ2-2 provide the parts outside the CDR3, is EPEVTQTPSHQVTQMGQEVILRCVPISNHLYFYWYRQILGQKVEFLVSFYNNEISEKSEIFDDQFSVERPDGSNFTLKIRSTKLEDSAMYFCASRLTGEAAELFFGEGSRLTVL.

V gene TRBV24-1 combines with J gene TRBJ2-3; TCRdb selects TRBD2, and the lack of DNA leaves this call unchecked. From germline, CDR1 is KGHDR and CDR2 SFDVKD. This CDR3 is built from 13 residues. CDR3 in amino acids: CATTAGGTDTQYF.

This CDR3 reads CASSGTTGNTDTQYF. This chain links TRBV5-1 with TRBJ2-3; TCRdb's D call, TRBD1, is unchecked because there is no DNA. CDR1 and CDR2 (germline): SGHRS, YFSETQ. There are 15 residues in the CDR3.

The V and J genes are TRBV24-1 and TRBJ2-1. The CDR3 has 15 residues. Germline CDR1 is KGHDR and CDR2 is SFDVKD. CDR3 amino acids: CATSSFQSSYNEQFF.

This CDR3 reads CSARDHGGSASSGANVLTF. This chain uses TRBV20-1 with TRBJ2-6; the TCRdb D gene call, TRBD2, has no DNA to confirm it. Germline V gene sequence: CDR1 DFQATT, CDR2 SNEGSKA (reference sequence). This CDR3 contains 19 residues.